Listed below are T cell receptor beta chains from one sample, sequenced in a study of technical replicates of blood from a handful of donors. The assay was immunoSEQ multiplex PCR, and TCRdb's table has in-frame clones only and misses some. The sample carries some 15,000 clones, around nine tenths recorded once. The sample was PBMCs. The receptor set was obtained from a human donor in good health. Each CDR3 is given with its conserved first and last residue. The order of the fields is CDR3 DNA, CDR3 protein, J gene, clone size, V gene, D gene. D genes are given only for firm matches. The listing skips clone size in some rows; elsewhere it reads once, few, many or a size class.

cdr3_nt: TGCGCCAGCAGCCAAGATCTCAGGAATGAGCAGTTCTTC
cdr3_aa: CASSQDLRNEQFF
j_call: TRBJ2-1
clone_size: .
v_call: TRBV4-1
d_call: .

cdr3_nt: TGTGCCAGCAGTTCACAGGGGTTCGGCAATCAGCCCCAGCATTTT
cdr3_aa: CASSSQGFGNQPQHF
j_call: TRBJ1-5
clone_size: .
v_call: TRBV28
d_call: TRBD1

cdr3_nt: TGTGCCAGCAGAAAACTCCTTTTATCCTACAATGAGCAGTTCTTC
cdr3_aa: CASRKLLLSYNEQFF
j_call: TRBJ2-1
clone_size: .
v_call: TRBV6-1
d_call: .

cdr3_nt: TGTGCCAGCAGTTACGGACAGGGCACAGATACGCAGTATTTT
cdr3_aa: CASSYGQGTDTQYF
j_call: TRBJ2-3
clone_size: .
v_call: TRBV6-6
d_call: TRBD1

cdr3_nt: TGCGCCAGCAGTTTAGCGGACCAACCTTCGGAGGAGCAGTACTTC
cdr3_aa: CASSLADQPSEEQYF
j_call: TRBJ2-7
clone_size: .
v_call: TRBV5-1
d_call: .

cdr3_nt: TGTGCCAGCAGTTTAGGGGGGATCAACTACGAGCAGTACTTC
cdr3_aa: CASSLGGINYEQYF
j_call: TRBJ2-7
clone_size: .
v_call: TRBV27
d_call: .

cdr3_nt: TGTGCCAGTAGTATAGAAGGGGGCAGTTACAATGAGCAGTTCTTC
cdr3_aa: CASSIEGGSYNEQFF
j_call: TRBJ2-1
clone_size: once
v_call: TRBV19
d_call: TRBD1

cdr3_nt: TGCGCCAGCAGCACCCAGACAGGGGGCAATGAGCAGTTCTTC
cdr3_aa: CASSTQTGGNEQFF
j_call: TRBJ2-1
clone_size: .
v_call: TRBV5-1
d_call: TRBD1

cdr3_nt: TGTGCCAGCATTGTGGGAGAGCCCACCGGGGAGCTGTTTTTT
cdr3_aa: CASIVGEPTGELFF
j_call: TRBJ2-2
clone_size: .
v_call: TRBV2
d_call: .

cdr3_nt: TGTGCCAGCAGGGAGACTTTTTCCCCTCCCTACAATGAGCAGTTCTTC
cdr3_aa: CASRETFSPPYNEQFF
j_call: TRBJ2-1
clone_size: .
v_call: TRBV27
d_call: .

cdr3_nt: TGTGCCAGCAACTTGGGGCAACCACATAGCAATCAGCCCCAGCATTTT
cdr3_aa: CASNLGQPHSNQPQHF
j_call: TRBJ1-5
clone_size: .
v_call: TRBV5-8
d_call: .

cdr3_nt: TGTGCCAGCAGTGATCTCGCGGGACTAGCGGGATCGAATGAGCAGTTCTTC
cdr3_aa: CASSDLAGLAGSNEQFF
j_call: TRBJ2-1
clone_size: .
v_call: TRBV2
d_call: TRBD2

cdr3_nt: TGTGCCAGCAGCCAGGGAGGGTCGGCCACTGAAGCTTTCTTT
cdr3_aa: CASSQGGSATEAFF
j_call: TRBJ1-1
clone_size: .
v_call: TRBV7-6
d_call: .

cdr3_nt: TGTGCCAGCAGCTTAGAAGGGACAGAACTGAACACTGAAGCTTTCTTT
cdr3_aa: CASSLEGTELNTEAFF
j_call: TRBJ1-1
clone_size: .
v_call: TRBV13
d_call: TRBD1

cdr3_nt: TGTGCCAGCAAGGGACAGTTCAATCAGCCCCAGCATTTT
cdr3_aa: CASKGQFNQPQHF
j_call: TRBJ1-5
clone_size: .
v_call: TRBV2
d_call: TRBD1

cdr3_nt: TGTGCCAGTCTCGGGGGAGAATCCTACAATGAGCAGTTCTTC
cdr3_aa: CASLGGESYNEQFF
j_call: TRBJ2-1
clone_size: once
v_call: TRBV2
d_call: .

cdr3_nt: TGTGCCAGCACCAACCGAGGGGGATTCAACACAGATACGCAGTATTTT
cdr3_aa: CASTNRGGFNTDTQYF
j_call: TRBJ2-3
clone_size: .
v_call: TRBV27
d_call: .